Listed here are 9 T cell receptor beta chains from one sample, sequenced in a study of identical twins. TCRdb re-derived calls from the 5' RACE reads in MiXCR, one entry per CDR3 protein. The profile shows under 300,000 distinct CDR3 sequences, approximately 11% of them singletons. A further study also used this sample, focusing on yellow fever vaccine responses in identical twins.

The source material was memory (CD45RO+) T cells sorted from blood. All receptors derive from a woman in her late teens or twenties in good health.

This clonotype was recorded a few times. The chain recombines TRBV25-1 with TRBJ2-1; 10 nucleotides agree with TRBD1. J gave up 3 bases and V 10 bases, and 3 bases lay outside the gene matches. CDR1 MGHDK and CDR2 SYGVNS come from the germline V gene. The CDR3 runs 13 residues. This chain's CDR3 is CATRDRGYNEQFF. As DNA, the CDR3 is TGTGCCACCCGGGACAGGGGCTACAATGAGCAGTTCTTC. Drawing the rest from reference TRBV25-1 and TRBJ2-1, the complete variable domain is EADIYQTPRYLVIGTGKKITLECSQTMGHDKMYWYQQDPGMELHLIHYSYGVNSTEKGDLSSESTVSRIRTEHFPLTLESARPSHTSQYLCATRDRGYNEQFFGPGTRLTVL.

In its sample, this clonotype was seen many times. This sequence joins TRBV6-2 or TRBV6-3 and TRBJ2-3; weak D call: TRBD2 (6 bases). Germline lookup yields CDR1 MNHEY and CDR2 SVGEGT. Between the trimmed V and J ends, which lost 6 bases and 0 bases, there was a span of 10 bases. This CDR3 has 14 amino acids. CDR3 amino acids: CASRRGASTDTQYF. For the CDR3, the DNA is TGTGCCAGCAGGCGCGGGGCTAGCACAGATACGCAGTATTTT.

This chain uses TRBV29-1 with TRBJ2-5; D might be TRBD1 (5 bases). Germline V gene lookup returns CDR1 SQVTM and CDR2 ANQGSEA. This CDR3 region has 14 residues. V was pared by 0 bases and J by 2 bases, with 10 bases between. DNA for the CDR3: TGCAGCGTTGAAGATTGGGCAGGGCAAGAGACCCAGTACTTC. The encoded protein is CSVEDWAGQETQYF. Using reference TRBV29-1 and TRBJ2-5 for the parts outside the CDR3, the full variable domain is SAVISQKPSRDICQRGTSLTIQCQVDSQVTMMFWYRQQPGQSLTLIATANQGSEATYESGFVIDKFPISRPNLTFSTLTVSNMSPEDSSIYLCSVEDWAGQETQYFGPGTRLLVL.

J is TRBJ2-7 and V is TRBV27; possibly TRBD2 for D (6 bases). The CDR3 has 15 residues. The germline V gene has CDR1 MNHEY and CDR2 SMNVEV (reference sequence). V lost 1 base to trimming and J lost 4 bases, with 14 bases between them. The CDR3: CASSLYPLAGYEQYF. Here the CDR3 DNA reads TGTGCCAGCAGTTTATACCCTTTGGCGGGATACGAGCAGTACTTC.

Ten or more counts support this clonotype. The chain links TRBV29-1 to TRBJ1-3; unclear D gene. V was trimmed by 2 bases and J by 0 bases, leaving 5 bases between them. The CDR3 runs to 13 residues. Germline V gene data show CDR1 as SQVTM and CDR2 as ANQGSEA. The CDR3 coding sequence is TGCAGCGTTGAAAGCAACTCTGGAAACACCATATATTTT. It is translated as CSVESNSGNTIYF.

This clonotype was detected a few times. This sequence joins TRBV6-1 and TRBJ2-5; perhaps TRBD1 as D (5 bases). Germline lookup yields CDR1 MNHNS and CDR2 SASEGT. The ends were cut back, 2 bases at V and 5 bases at J, with 12 bases in the middle. This CDR3 region has 14 residues. This chain's CDR3 is CASSEIQGRETQYF. The CDR3 DNA follows: TGTGCCAGCAGTGAAATTCAGGGAAGGGAGACCCAGTACTTC.

This clonotype was observed a handful of times. The V call is TRBV7-3, the J call TRBJ2-1; the D call may be TRBD1 or TRBD2 (6 bases each). CDR3 length equals 15 residues. V was shortened by 6 bases and J by 7 bases, with 19 bases between the two germline ends. Per germline, CDR1 SGHTA and CDR2 FQGTGA. Written as DNA, the CDR3 is TGTGCCAGCAGTTATAATGGGGGGCCTGGGAATGAGCAGTTCTTC. This translates into CASSYNGGPGNEQFF.

The chain links TRBV28 to TRBJ1-2; no definite D call. Trimming left V 8 bases short and J 5 bases short, with 9 bases between. Per germline, CDR1 MDHEN and CDR2 SYDVKM. This CDR3 is built from 11 residues. The CDR3 protein is CASGEAYGYTF. The CDR3 region has the DNA TGTGCCAGCGGGGAGGCGTATGGCTACACCTTC.

This clonotype has just a few counts. The rearrangement uses TRBV24-1 and TRBJ1-5, with TRBD1 as a possible D gene (6 bases). Between the trimmed V and J ends, which lost 4 bases and 8 bases, there was a span of 11 bases. CDR3 length equals 13 residues. CDR1 is KGHDR, CDR2 SFDVKD, per germline. DNA for the CDR3: TGTGCCACCAGTGAGGGGGCCAAGGAGCCCCAGCATTTT. Amino acids: CATSEGAKEPQHF.